These T cell receptor beta chains were read from a single sample in a study of Ad26.COV2.S vaccination and SARS-CoV-2 variants. Using immunoSEQ multiplex PCR, the repertoire was profiled, and TCRdb retains in-frame clones only, with some absent. This repertoire shows roughly 320,000 clones, about 86% found once; its top ten account for more than 1.5%. This specimen consisted of peripheral blood, obtained in a trial of Ad26.COV2.S vaccine versus placebo. All receptors come from a person between 18 and 65 years old who received the Ad26.COV2.S COVID-19 vaccine or a placebo. Each CDR3 is given with its conserved first and last residue. Fields, in order: J gene, D gene, V gene, clone size, CDR3 protein, CDR3 DNA. The D gene is left open where the match is weak. Clone size is given for some rows only: seen once, a few or many times, or a class if the clone is expanded.

>TRBJ2-1|NA|TRBV6-6|once
CATLARQGGDEQFF
TGTGCCACCCTGGCCCGACAGGGAGGGGATGAGCAGTTCTTC
>TRBJ1-2|NA|TRBV21-1|few
CASSKGQGRDLDYGYTF
TGTGCCAGCAGCAAGGGACAGGGTAGGGATTTGGACTATGGCTACACCTTC
>TRBJ2-5|NA|TRBV24-1|NA
CATSSGQQETQYF
TGTGCCACCAGTTCGGGGCAGCAAGAGACCCAGTACTTC
>TRBJ1-5|NA|TRBV7-2|NA
CASSFNMGVRQPQHF
TGTGCCAGCAGCTTCAATATGGGGGTTAGGCAGCCCCAGCATTTT
>TRBJ1-1|NA|TRBV21-1|NA
CASSSRQGEAFF
TGTGCCAGCAGCTCTCGACAGGGGGAAGCTTTCTTT
>TRBJ2-7|TRBD1|TRBV29-1|many
CSVEEGQMFYEQYF
TGCAGCGTTGAAGAGGGACAGATGTTTTACGAGCAGTACTTC
>TRBJ2-7|NA|TRBV15|NA
CATSRAGGPGYYEQYF
TGTGCCACCAGCAGAGCCGGGGGCCCGGGGTACTACGAGCAGTACTTC
>TRBJ2-5|TRBD2|TRBV15|NA
CATSRAGTSAAGQETQYF
TGTGCCACCAGCAGGGCCGGGACTAGCGCCGCGGGGCAAGAGACCCAGTACTTC
>TRBJ1-5|TRBD1|TRBV19|NA
CASSIGGDRINQPQHF
TGTGCCAGTAGTATAGGAGGGGACAGGATAAATCAGCCCCAGCATTTT
>TRBJ2-1|NA|TRBV2|NA
CASSEAPTVIRAYNEQFF
TGTGCCAGCAGTGAAGCACCGACAGTAATTCGGGCCTACAATGAGCAGTTCTTC
>TRBJ1-2|NA|TRBV7-8|NA
CASSLAPEYGYTF
TGTGCCAGCAGCTTAGCCCCGGAGTATGGCTACACCTTC
>TRBJ1-6|TRBD1|TRBV5-4|few
CASSLRTGNNSPLHF
TGTGCCAGCAGCTTACGGACAGGGAATAATTCACCCCTCCACTTT
>TRBJ2-4|NA|TRBV3-1/TRBV3-2|NA
CASSQGDAKNIQYF
TGTGCCAGCAGCCAAGGGGATGCCAAAAACATTCAGTACTTC
>TRBJ1-1|NA|TRBV5-1|NA
CASREQGLLSTEAFF
TGCGCCAGCAGAGAACAGGGTTTGTTAAGCACTGAAGCTTTCTTT
>TRBJ2-7|NA|TRBV18|NA
CASFKDRVFEQYF
TGTGCCAGCTTTAAGGACAGAGTTTTCGAGCAGTACTTC